This T cell receptor beta chain was recovered during a study of blood T cell repertoires in COVID-19 (dated by TCRdb to 2019 to 2021). Broadly, across the study: Samples covering the acute and convalescent phases of COVID-19 were provided by collaborators in the United States, Italy and Spain. The material from the prospective study consisted of cDNA or gDNA derived from T cells, B-cell-depleted T cells, or PBMCs. The dataset comprised deeply sampled blood TCRbeta repertoires from subjects exposed to, actively infected with, or recovered from COVID-19. A freely available public database, intended as a resource for researchers studying the immune response to SARS-CoV-2, is where the repertoires were released. The samples were drawn from two sources: the first 160 participants of the ongoing ImmuneRACE study, and 1,000 to 1,500 subjects contributed by 6 global collaborators. A de-identified subject ID, COVID-19 status, age in years and sex were almost always included in the sample metadata. Where HLA class I and class II types were available, the types were taken from metadata supplied by the sample provider, not from assay-based typing. What the study reported, not specific to this receptor: The quantity of clinical and demographic metadata differed by source and by participant and was supplied without curation.

This clone was found once. Its specific antigen is unknown. Base qualities are not at hand, and no much larger clone is one base apart. TCRbeta CDR3 regions were amplified from genomic DNA using the immunoSEQ Assay, a bias-controlled multiplex PCR. In the authors' own workflow: The number of nucleated cells in each sample was estimated by amplification of reference gene primers within the assay. To quantify the absolute abundance of each unique TCRbeta CDR3 rearrangement, sequence reads were collapsed and filtered. For each sample, productive Simpson clonality was calculated as the square root of Simpson's diversity index across productive rearrangements. What TCRdb holds here is the immuneACCESS table cut down to in-frame rearrangements. Part of the clones is not present; checked against another copy, under half of the missing clones reflect an unresolved V gene, and the others are unexplained. V and J calls plus clone size are reproduced from that table; the DNA served to infer D and trimming. For this sample there are over 11,000 clones; roughly 87% appear just once. The top ten clonotypes cover more than 7% of the sample.

Clipping removes 0 bases from V and 12 bases from J, with 12 as the unmatched junction base count. The CDR3 spans 16 residues, from the cysteine through the phenylalanine. Here the CDR3 DNA is all that survives: 48 bases in frame from base 1. CDR1 and CDR2 were assigned from the germline V gene as KGHDR and SFDVKD. Whole blood was collected in K2EDTA tubes by collaborating institutions according to the institutions' own protocols. Collaborator samples were shipped for TCRbeta analysis as frozen whole blood, isolated PBMCs, or DNA extracted from either sample type. The clonotype originates from a human donor in a cohort sampled during active COVID-19. Sequenced input: peripheral blood. The V and J genes are TRBV24-1 and TRBJ2-1, and TRBD1 matches 8 of the central bases. For the CDR3, the sequence is CATSDLRQGAGNLQFF. The DNA sequence is as follows: TGTGCCACCAGTGATTTGCGGCAGGGGGCCGGCAATCTGCAGTTCTTC.